This T cell receptor (beta chain) was found in a study of cytomegalovirus exposure and HLA in healthy donors. Study results and limitations: Sequencing probably produced one cluster of sequence variants that were highly shared. As a later analysis revealed, the rate of TCR association differed by HLA locus, with DRB1 most and HLA-C fewest.

The CDR3 loop spans 14 amino acids. Germline V gives CDR1 MNHEY, CDR2 SVGAGI. With 5 bases removed from V and 1 base from J, the gap between germline ends came to 11 bases. As concerns this clone: Its antigen is as yet unknown.

The PCR ran on 60 Vbeta and 13 Jbeta primers. The data were produced by immunoSEQ multiplex PCR, yet TCRdb's version contains in-frame clones alone and is incomplete. Of 130,000 to 150,000 clones in the sample, almost 80% were seen once. The rearrangement joins TRBV6-5 to TRBJ1-1; the D gene is possibly TRBD1 (6 bases). Sequencing was performed on PBMCs. The TCR originated in a woman between 35 and 50 years old in good health and CMV-seropositive. This CDR3 is CASSPDRRNTEAFF. The CDR3 nucleotides read TGTGCCAGCAGTCCAGACAGGAGGAACACTGAAGCTTTCTTT.